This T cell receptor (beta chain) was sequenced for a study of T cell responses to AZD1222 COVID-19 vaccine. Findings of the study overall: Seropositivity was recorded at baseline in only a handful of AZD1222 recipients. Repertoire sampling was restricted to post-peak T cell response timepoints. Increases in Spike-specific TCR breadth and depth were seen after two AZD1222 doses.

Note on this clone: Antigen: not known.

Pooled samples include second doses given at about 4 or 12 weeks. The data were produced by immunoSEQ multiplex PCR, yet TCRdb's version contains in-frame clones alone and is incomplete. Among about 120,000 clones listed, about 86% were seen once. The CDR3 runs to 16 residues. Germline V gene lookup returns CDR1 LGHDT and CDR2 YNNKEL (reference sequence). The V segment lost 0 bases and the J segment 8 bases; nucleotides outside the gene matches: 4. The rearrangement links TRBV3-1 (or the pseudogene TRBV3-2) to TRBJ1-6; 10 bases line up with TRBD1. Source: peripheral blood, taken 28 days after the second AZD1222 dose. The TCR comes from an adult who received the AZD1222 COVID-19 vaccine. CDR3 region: CASSQEGQGMHSPLHF. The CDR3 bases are TGTGCCAGCAGCCAAGAGGGACAGGGGATGCATTCACCCCTCCACTTT.